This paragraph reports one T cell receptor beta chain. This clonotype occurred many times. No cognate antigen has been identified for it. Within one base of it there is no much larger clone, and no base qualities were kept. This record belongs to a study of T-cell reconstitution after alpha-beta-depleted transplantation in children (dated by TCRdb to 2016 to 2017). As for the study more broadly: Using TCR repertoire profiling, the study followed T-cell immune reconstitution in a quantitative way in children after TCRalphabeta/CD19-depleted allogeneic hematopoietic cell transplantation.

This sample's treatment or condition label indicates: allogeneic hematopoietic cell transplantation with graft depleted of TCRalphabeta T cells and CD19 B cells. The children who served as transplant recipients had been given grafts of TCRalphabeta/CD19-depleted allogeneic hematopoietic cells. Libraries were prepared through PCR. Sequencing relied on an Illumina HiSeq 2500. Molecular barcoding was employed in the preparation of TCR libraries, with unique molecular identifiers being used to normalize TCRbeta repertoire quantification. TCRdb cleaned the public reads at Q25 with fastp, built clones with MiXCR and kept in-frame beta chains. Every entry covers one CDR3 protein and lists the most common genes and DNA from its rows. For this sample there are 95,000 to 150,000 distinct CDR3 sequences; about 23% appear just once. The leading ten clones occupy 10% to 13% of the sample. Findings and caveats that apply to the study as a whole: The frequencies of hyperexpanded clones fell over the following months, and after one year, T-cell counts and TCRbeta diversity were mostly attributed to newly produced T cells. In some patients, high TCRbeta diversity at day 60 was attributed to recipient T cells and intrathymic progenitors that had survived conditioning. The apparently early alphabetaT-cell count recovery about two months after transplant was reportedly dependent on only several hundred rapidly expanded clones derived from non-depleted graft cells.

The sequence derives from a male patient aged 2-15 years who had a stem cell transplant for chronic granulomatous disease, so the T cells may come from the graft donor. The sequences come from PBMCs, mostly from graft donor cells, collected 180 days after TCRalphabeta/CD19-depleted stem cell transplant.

The bases read TGTGCCAGCTCACCAGGTCTACAGAACACTGAAGCTTTCTTT. Protein translation: CASSPGLQNTEAFF. The chain is made from TRBV18 and TRBJ1-1, with the identity of the D gene unclear. CDR1 and CDR2 are drawn from the germline V gene: KGHSH, LQKENI. Including the terminal cysteine and phenylalanine, the CDR3 comprises 14 residues. Just CDR3 DNA is preserved here, 42 bases in frame from base 1. V and J lose 2 bases and 1 base, and a span of 8 bases separates them.